The T cell receptor beta chain under discussion was sequenced for a study of cytomegalovirus exposure and HLA in healthy donors. The donors were part of the validation cohort of roughly 110 subjects. That cohort was separate from the first cohort, which comprised under 700 subjects. Sequenced by immunoSEQ multiplex PCR; TCRdb stores in-frame clones only, minus some. This table has over 60,000 clones, roughly 95% appearing once. Whole-study findings and limits: In vitro data verified a few CMV-associated chains as specific for CMV antigens. Listed as cytomegalovirus-associated were roughly 180 TCR beta chains. The finding came from a later analysis; first-cohort TCR clusters tended to co-occur in the roughly 110 validation repertoires.

This clone was observed a single time. Its target is unknown. There are 16 residues in the CDR3. The germline V gene has CDR1 KGHSH and CDR2 LQKENI. V lost 4 bases and J lost 4; bases outside the gene matches: 12. The J gene is TRBJ2-7, the V gene TRBV18; 8 bases align to TRBD2. The sample was PBMCs. This receptor was taken from a man younger than 30 in good health and CMV-seronegative. For the CDR3, the DNA is TGTGCCAGCTCACGAGGGCAGCGGGGGCTGGATTACGAGCAGTACTTC. Translating it yields CASSRGQRGLDYEQYF.